The 18 T cell receptor beta chains below come from one sample, sequenced in a study of cytomegalovirus exposure and HLA in healthy donors. Libraries were prepared by immunoSEQ multiplex PCR; TCRdb keeps only in-frame clonotypes and omits some of them. The table lists some 270,000 clones, around 85% of them singletons. The sample comprised PBMCs. These receptors were collected from a woman between 18 and 29 years old in good health and CMV-seronegative.

The chain carries TRBV6-5 and TRBJ2-7; D unclear. This CDR3 has 12 residues. Germline V gene data show CDR1 as MNHEY and CDR2 as SVGAGI. V lost 5 bases, J lost 2 bases, and 7 bases lay in between. The CDR3: CASSNGAYEQYF. The CDR3 nucleotides read TGTGCCAGCAGTAACGGAGCCTACGAGCAGTACTTC.

The chain links TRBV7-6 to TRBJ2-2; no clear D. The CDR3 covers 14 residues. Germline CDR1 reads SGHVS; CDR2 reads FNYEAQ. V was cut by 3 bases and J by 4 bases, with 9 bases left in between. CDR3: CASSLAGTTGELFF. CDR3 coding DNA: TGTGCCAGCAGCTTGGCAGGTACCACCGGGGAGCTGTTTTTT.

The rearrangement uses TRBV6-5 and TRBJ2-5, with 15 bases fitting TRBD2. CDR1 is MNHEY, CDR2 SVGAGI, per germline. The CDR3 runs 14 residues. The ends lost 5 bases at V and 9 bases at J; junction bases unmatched: 4. The CDR3 DNA reads TGTGCCAGCAGTGGACTAGCGGGGGGGACCGCCCAGTACTTC. As protein: CASSGLAGGTAQYF.

This clone has just a few counts. This chain uses TRBV4-1 with TRBJ1-6; no clear D. The V gene's germline CDR1 is MGHRA and CDR2 YSYEKL. The ends were cut back, 1 base at V and 5 bases at J, with 6 bases in the middle. The CDR3 loop spans 14 amino acids. CDR3 sequence reads: CASSQGHNNSPLHF. For the CDR3, the DNA is TGCGCCAGCAGCCAAGGACACAATAATTCACCCCTCCACTTT.

The gene calls are TRBV20-1 and TRBJ2-3; D uncertain. Trimming took off 2 bases at V and 4 bases at J, with 4 bases between the two ends. This CDR3 contains 11 residues. Germline CDR1 is DFQATT and CDR2 is SNEGSKA (reference sequence). The CDR3 protein is CSARLADTQYF. The CDR3 DNA reads as TGCAGTGCTAGACTCGCAGATACGCAGTATTTT.

The chain has TRBV6-6 and TRBJ1-2; tentative D call: TRBD1 (6 bases). The V gene's germline CDR1 is MNHNY and CDR2 SVGAGI (reference sequence). The CDR3 totals 13 residues. The germline V and J ends were trimmed by 4 bases and 7 bases, with 13 bases remaining between them. The DNA of the CDR3 is TGTGCCAGCAGTTTCCGGGACACATCTGGCTACACCTTC. Its translation: CASSFRDTSGYTF.

Concerning this clone itself: A much larger clone differs from this one at a single base, so this may be a read error. CDR3 DNA: TGTGCCAGCAGCTCGGACAGCTACGAGCAGTACTTC. This sequence encodes CASSSDSYEQYF. The V gene is TRBV11-3, the J gene TRBJ2-7; D is possibly TRBD1 (6 bases). Looked up from germline, CDR1 is SGHNT and CDR2 is YENEEA. This CDR3 has 12 residues. V shed 4 bases and J shed 3 bases, with 7 bases lying between them. The entire variable domain, with the rest obtained from reference TRBV11-3 and TRBJ2-7, is as follows: EAGVVQSPRYKIIEKKQPVAFWCNPISGHNTLYWYLQNLGQGPELLIRYENEEAVDDSQLPKDRFSAERLKGVDSTLKIQPAELGDSAVYLCASSSDSYEQYFGPGTRLTVT.

The V and J genes are TRBV9 and TRBJ2-1, with TRBD2 matching over 14 bases. Germline assignment: CDR1 SGDLS and CDR2 YYNGEE. Germline trimming cut 3 bases from V and 4 bases from J; bases unmatched to any gene: 3. The CDR3 has 16 amino acids. CDR3 sequence (DNA): TGTGCCAGCAGCGCTAGACTAGCGGGGGGGTACAATGAGCAGTTCTTC. Its translation is CASSARLAGGYNEQFF.

The chain recombines TRBV2 with TRBJ2-7; 8 bases match TRBD1. V gave up 5 bases and J gave up 5 bases; unmatched junction bases: 8. Germline loops: CDR1 SNHLY, CDR2 FYNNEI. CDR3 length: 14 amino acids. CDR3 sequence: CASSSDRGVDEQYF. DNA for the CDR3: TGTGCCAGCAGTTCCGACAGGGGAGTTGACGAGCAGTACTTC.

The chain combines TRBV7-9 with TRBJ2-7, with 9 bases identical to TRBD2. The germline gives CDR1 SEHNR, CDR2 FQNEAQ (reference sequence). The J segment lost 4 bases and the V segment lost 3 bases, leaving 7 bases of the junction unmatched. The CDR3 length is 15 residues. CDR3 in DNA: TGTGCCAGCAGCTTGGTCCTAGCGGGGAATTACGAGCAGTACTTC. This codes for CASSLVLAGNYEQYF.

The chain is built from TRBV7-9 and TRBJ1-1; the D is unclear. CDR3 length: 15 residues. Germline CDR1 reads SEHNR; CDR2 reads FQNEAQ (reference sequence). Trimming stripped 4 bases from V and 1 base from J, with 13 bases between. For the CDR3, the DNA is TGTGCCAGCAGCTGGGTCGCAGGTCAGAACACTGAAGCTTTCTTT. This translates into CASSWVAGQNTEAFF.

About this clone itself: Other DNA sequences of this sample code for an identical CDR3. The chain combines TRBV19 with TRBJ2-6; D is undetermined. The germline V gene has CDR1 LNHDA and CDR2 SQIVND (reference sequence). Trimming took 3 bases from V and 1 from J, leaving 10 bases between them. This CDR3 comprises 16 residues. CDR3: CASSIFSGSGANVLTF. CDR3 bases: TGTGCCAGTAGTATTTTTTCCGGGTCTGGGGCCAACGTCCTGACTTTC.

The V call is TRBV5-1, the J call TRBJ2-7, with D maybe TRBD1 (5 bases). CDR3 length equals 18 residues. The germline gives CDR1 SGHRS, CDR2 YFSETQ. V was trimmed by 1 base and J by 0 bases, leaving 20 bases between them. This CDR3 is CASSLIPRGRQGSYEQYF. CDR3 in DNA: TGCGCCAGCAGCTTGATCCCAAGAGGACGGCAGGGCTCCTACGAGCAGTACTTC. Filled out from reference TRBV5-1 and TRBJ2-7, the complete variable domain reads KAGVTQTPRYLIKTRGQQVTLSCSPISGHRSVSWYQQTPGQGLQFLFEYFSETQRNKGNFPGRFSGRQFSNSRSEMNVSTLELGDSALYLCASSLIPRGRQGSYEQYFGPGTRLTVT.

The chain combines TRBV5-4 with TRBJ2-1; TRBD2 agrees at 8 bases. The CDR3 runs to 18 residues. Germline-derived CDR1 and CDR2 are SGHNT and YYREEE (reference sequence). Trimming took 3 bases from V and 2 from J; bases not matched to a gene: 13. CDR3 sequence reads: CASSSAVGAGGTYNEQFF. Here the CDR3 DNA reads TGTGCCAGCAGCTCCGCGGTAGGCGCGGGGGGAACCTACAATGAGCAGTTCTTC.

The chain uses TRBV4-3 and TRBJ1-2; D is unresolved. Trimming cost V 1 base and J 4 bases, with 7 bases left between them. CDR1 LGHNA and CDR2 YSLEER come from the germline V gene. The CDR3 loop spans 13 amino acids. CDR3 loop: CASSQVTGYGYTF. The CDR3 DNA reads as TGCGCCAGCAGCCAAGTTACCGGCTATGGCTACACCTTC.

The genes are TRBV6-5 and TRBJ2-2; 7 bases match TRBD1. Per germline, CDR1 MNHEY and CDR2 SVGAGI. V dropped 2 bases and J dropped 3; count of bases not matched to a gene: 6. This CDR3 has 16 amino acids. CDR3 in DNA: TGTGCCAGCAGTTACGCCAGGGACAGAGACACCGGGGAGCTGTTTTTT. It encodes CASSYARDRDTGELFF.

CDR3 bases: TGTGCCAGCAGCTTGACAGGGGAGTATGGCTACACCTTC. It encodes CASSLTGEYGYTF. This sequence joins TRBV11-3 and TRBJ1-2; 8 bases are shared with TRBD1. CDR3 size: 13 residues. Germline CDR1 SGHNT, CDR2 YENEEA. Losses at the gene ends were 3 bases for V and 5 bases for J; bases not matched to a gene: 2. The full variable domain, completed using reference TRBV11-3 and TRBJ1-2, is EAGVVQSPRYKIIEKKQPVAFWCNPISGHNTLYWYLQNLGQGPELLIRYENEEAVDDSQLPKDRFSAERLKGVDSTLKIQPAELGDSAVYLCASSLTGEYGYTFGSGTRLTVV.

This clone was seen once. The chain is built from TRBV18 and TRBJ1-1; D may be TRBD1 (6 bases). Germline CDR1 reads KGHSH; CDR2 reads LQKENI. The CDR3 is 16 amino acids. Trimming left V 2 bases short and J 0 bases short, with 13 bases between. The CDR3 sequence: CASSPRGGRLNTEAFF. The CDR3 DNA is TGTGCCAGCTCACCAAGGGGGGGGCGTTTGAACACTGAAGCTTTCTTT.